Listed here is a single TCR beta chain. The antigen is undetermined. Profiled with immunoSEQ multiplex PCR; TCRdb holds only in-frame clones, not every one. This repertoire shows roughly 150,000 clones, roughly 87% found once; its top ten account for 10% to 15%. The time point denotes: blood 2 weeks post-SBRT. The treatment denotes: 15 Gy SBRT to primary tumor, nephrectomy 4 weeks later. After SBRT, blood was collected at 2 and 4 weeks, plus baseline. The sample belongs to a study of radiation and T cells in renal cell carcinoma. About the research overall: Nephrectomy followed 15 Gy stereotactic body radiation by 4 weeks.

The study, taken as a whole, reports: Baseline intratumoral clonotype presence is unknown without pretreatment biopsies. Top tumor clonotypes rose in blood 2 weeks post-radiation, then contracted.

Germline CDR1 LNHNV, CDR2 YYDKDF (reference sequence). V lost 6 bases and J 5 bases, leaving 28 bases between the germline ends. The CDR3 sequence is 18 residues long. The sample in question was blood, obtained from a patient whose treatment included radiotherapy and nephrectomy. The genes are TRBV15 and TRBJ2-5, with D possibly matching TRBD2 (7 bases). The origin of this receptor is a woman aged 45-59 years with renal cell carcinoma. The CDR3 bases are TGTGCCACCAGGTCGAGAGTTATCGGGGGGCCGACTGGTGAGACCCAGTACTTC. This translates into CATRSRVIGGPTGETQYF.